One sample yielded the 15 T cell receptor beta chains listed below, sequenced in a study of blood T cell repertoires in COVID-19. Generated by immunoSEQ multiplex PCR, the TCRdb table keeps only in-frame clones and is missing some. The data show roughly 140,000 clones, roughly 81% seen once. Sequencing was done on a sample of peripheral blood. The origin of the receptors is a woman aged 55-75 years with COVID-19, enrolled during active disease.

The chain is built from TRBV11-1 and TRBJ2-1; a weak D match, TRBD2 (5 bases). With 5 bases removed from V and 1 base from J, the gap between germline ends came to 12 bases. The CDR3 is 15 amino acids. The germline CDR1 and CDR2 sequences are SGHAT and FQDESV (reference sequence). CDR3 amino acids: CASSPRTSSYNEQFF. CDR3 nucleotide sequence: TGTGCCAGCAGCCCCAGGACTTCTTCCTACAATGAGCAGTTCTTC.

In its sample, this clone was seen a few times. V and J are TRBV29-1 and TRBJ2-1; D perhaps matches TRBD2 (6 bases). Trimming took 5 bases from V and 3 from J, leaving 14 bases between them. Per germline, CDR1 SQVTM and CDR2 ANQGSEA. There are 14 residues in the CDR3. Here the CDR3 reads CSVRGTTLYNEQFF. The CDR3 DNA reads as TGCAGCGTTCGGGGGACGACCCTCTACAATGAGCAGTTCTTC.

The V call is TRBV7-3, the J call TRBJ2-3, with D possibly TRBD2 on 6 matching bases. V dropped 0 bases and J dropped 2 bases, with 21 bases sitting between them. Germline CDR1 is SGHTA and CDR2 is FQGTGA. The CDR3 consists of 19 residues. CDR3 DNA: TGTGCCAGCAGCTTAACGGCCTCGACTTTGCGGGGCCCCACAGATACGCAGTATTTT. Translation gives CASSLTASTLRGPTDTQYF.

The V call is TRBV3-1 (or the pseudogene TRBV3-2), the J call TRBJ2-3; unclear D gene. V dropped 4 bases and J dropped 6 bases, with 20 bases sitting between them. The CDR3 runs 16 residues. Germline V gene data show CDR1 as LGHDT and CDR2 as YNNKEL (reference sequence). CDR3 sequence: CASSLPRALDSDTQYF. The CDR3 DNA reads TGTGCCAGCAGCCTCCCTAGAGCCCTTGATTCGGATACGCAGTATTTT.

The chain combines TRBV6-2 or TRBV6-3 with TRBJ1-2; no clear D gene. Trimming shortened V by 0 bases and J by 4 bases, and 9 bases separated the two germline ends. The CDR3 has 14 amino acids. CDR1 and CDR2 from the germline V gene are MNHEY and SVGEGT. CDR3 protein: CASSYSVQSYGYTF. The DNA of the CDR3 is TGTGCCAGCAGTTACTCTGTACAGAGCTATGGCTACACCTTC.

V gene TRBV18 combines with J gene TRBJ1-5; 7 nucleotides align to TRBD1. This CDR3 region has 16 residues. Germline lookup yields CDR1 KGHSH and CDR2 LQKENI. The V gene end was trimmed by 4 bases and the J gene end by 3 bases; junction bases not matched to a gene: 9. The CDR3 DNA reads as TGTGCCAGCTCACTACAGGGGTCGGACGCCAATCAGCCCCAGCATTTT. Its translation: CASSLQGSDANQPQHF.

The chain uses TRBV18 and TRBJ2-1, with 7 bases identical to TRBD1. The germline V gene has CDR1 KGHSH and CDR2 LQKENI. Trimming cost V 6 bases and J 10 bases; bases outside gene matches: 6. The CDR3 runs 12 residues. This CDR3 is CASSRPGQEQFF. Written as DNA, the CDR3 is TGTGCCAGCTCGCGACCGGGACAGGAGCAGTTCTTC.

The chain recombines TRBV2 with TRBJ1-1; D may be TRBD1 (5 bases). The CDR3 consists of 13 residues. Germline assignment: CDR1 SNHLY and CDR2 FYNNEI. The ends were cut back, 6 bases at V and 2 bases at J, with 10 bases in the middle. The CDR3 DNA is TGTGCCAGCAGCGTACAGGCAAACACTGAAGCTTTCTTT. Its translation: CASSVQANTEAFF.

The V and J genes are TRBV7-2 and TRBJ2-7; a possible D gene is TRBD2 (5 bases). This CDR3 is built from 15 residues. CDR1 is SGHTA, CDR2 FQGNSA, per germline. The V gene lost 4 bases and the J gene lost 3 bases, with 16 bases spanning the gap. CDR3 nucleotide sequence: TGTGCCAGCAGCTCGCCCCGCGGGCCTCGCTACGAGCAGTACTTC. It codes for CASSSPRGPRYEQYF.

The CDR3 coding sequence is TGTGCCTCCGAAGCCGGGGGGAATCAGCCCCAGCATTTT. Translation gives CASEAGGNQPQHF. The chain couples TRBV30 to TRBJ1-5; possibly TRBD1 for D (5 bases). The CDR3 sequence is 13 residues long. The V gene lost 7 bases and the J gene lost 4 bases, with 14 bases spanning the gap. Germline values: CDR1 GTSNPN, CDR2 SVGIG (reference sequence).

J is TRBJ1-3 and V is TRBV6-5; D remains ambiguous. The CDR3 has 13 amino acids. V lost 6 bases and J 0 bases, leaving 6 bases between the germline ends. Germline-derived CDR1 and CDR2 are MNHEY and SVGAGI. This chain's CDR3 is CASRVYSGNTIYF. The CDR3 nucleotides are TGTGCCAGCAGAGTCTACTCTGGAAACACCATATATTTT.

This clone was counted a single time. The gene calls are TRBV7-9 and TRBJ2-5, with 7 bases identical to TRBD1. The CDR3 is made up of 15 amino acids. Germline lookup yields CDR1 SEHNR and CDR2 FQNEAQ (reference sequence). V was pared by 1 base and J by 5 bases, with 7 bases of the junction left unmatched. The CDR3 protein is CASSLEGASRETQYF. CDR3 sequence (DNA): TGTGCCAGCAGCTTAGAGGGGGCATCGCGGGAGACCCAGTACTTC.

This chain joins TRBV4-1 and TRBJ1-4; the D gene is possibly TRBD1 (6 bases). V lost 4 bases and J lost 8, with 23 bases in between. CDR1 is MGHRA, CDR2 YSYEKL, per germline. This CDR3 contains 17 residues. CDR3 in amino acids: CASSLLILTGKEEKLFF. CDR3 bases: TGCGCCAGCAGCCTTCTCATACTCACAGGGAAAGAGGAAAAACTGTTTTTT.

The table lists this clone with a few counts. The J gene is TRBJ1-2, the V gene TRBV6-5; a weak D match, TRBD1 (5 bases). V was clipped by 7 bases and J by 8 bases, with 20 bases between them. The CDR3 length is 14 residues. Germline V gene sequence: CDR1 MNHEY, CDR2 SVGAGI. CDR3 protein: CASNQGPAGYGYTF. In nucleotides, the CDR3 is TGTGCCAGCAATCAGGGCCCTGCCGGGTACGGCTACACCTTC.

J is TRBJ2-1 and V is TRBV19; D is perhaps TRBD2 (5 bases). Per germline, CDR1 LNHDA and CDR2 SQIVND (reference sequence). CDR3 size: 14 residues. V gave up 7 bases and J gave up 0 bases, with 10 bases separating them. The CDR3 sequence is CASTDRGSYNEQFF. The CDR3 DNA is TGTGCCAGTACAGACCGGGGCTCCTACAATGAGCAGTTCTTC.